A selection of T cell receptor beta chains follows, all from one sample in a study of blood T cell repertoires in COVID-19. The repertoire was sequenced with immunoSEQ multiplex PCR; TCRdb's copy has only in-frame clones and lacks some. The sample contains approximately 190,000 clones, 70% to 90% of which appear only once. The specimen sequenced was peripheral blood. Receptors were obtained from a man aged 60 to 69 with active or convalescent COVID-19. Both conserved end residues are part of each CDR3. D genes are given only for firm matches. Clone size is not always given. Where it is, it says once, few, many or a class for expanded clones.

d_call,v_call,j_call,clone_size,cdr3_nt,cdr3_aa
TRBD1,TRBV6-5,TRBJ1-6,NA,TGTGCCAGCTCCCGGACAGGAGCTAATTCACCCCTCCACTTT,CASSRTGANSPLHF
TRBD1,TRBV5-6,TRBJ2-2,NA,TGTGCCAGCAGCTTCCTCAGGGGGCACACCGGGGAGCTGTTTTTT,CASSFLRGHTGELFF
TRBD2,TRBV3-1/TRBV3-2,TRBJ2-5,NA,TGTGCCAGCAGCGGAAGCGGGGGAGGGCAAGAGACCCAGTACTTC,CASSGSGGGQETQYF
NA,TRBV19,TRBJ1-1,NA,TGTGCCAGTAGTATCGGGGGGCTAAGAACTGAAGCTTTCTTT,CASSIGGLRTEAFF
TRBD1,TRBV4-1,TRBJ1-1,many,TGCGCCAGCAGCCAAGGCAGGGGGCTGGCGGCGTTTGAAGCTTTCTTT,CASSQGRGLAAFEAFF
NA,TRBV12-3/TRBV12-4,TRBJ2-2,NA,TGTGCCAGCAGTTTCTCCGGGGAGCTGTTTTTT,CASSFSGELFF
NA,TRBV12-3/TRBV12-4,TRBJ1-6,NA,TGTGCCAGCAGTTTAGAAGGGGCTCCCCTCCACTTT,CASSLEGAPLHF
TRBD1,TRBV6-5,TRBJ1-6,NA,TGTGCCAGCAGTTGGACCACAGGGGGCAATTCACCCCTCCACTTT,CASSWTTGGNSPLHF
NA,TRBV5-4,TRBJ1-1,NA,TGTGCCAGCAGCTTCAGTCCCACTGAAGCTTTCTTT,CASSFSPTEAFF
NA,TRBV7-9,TRBJ1-3,few,TGTGCCAGCAGCCCTCTATTGCTGGCTGGAAACACCATATATTTT,CASSPLLLAGNTIYF
NA,TRBV5-6,TRBJ2-7,NA,TGTGCCAGCAGCTTGGCGAGGGTGAAATCCTACGAGCAGTACTTC,CASSLARVKSYEQYF
NA,TRBV1,TRBJ2-1,NA,TGCACCAGCAGCCAAGAATTTAGCGGGGGGCTAGAAAGCTCCTACAATGAGCAGTTCTTC,CTSSQEFSGGLESSYNEQFF
NA,TRBV24-1,TRBJ1-3,NA,TGTGCCACCAGTGATTCAGGTCCACGAAAAAACACCATATATTTT,CATSDSGPRKNTIYF
TRBD2,TRBV6-5,TRBJ2-1,NA,TGTGCCAGCAGGGCTAGCGGGGGATACAATGAGCAGTTCTTC,CASRASGGYNEQFF
NA,TRBV2,TRBJ1-6,NA,TGTGCCAGCAGCCGGGACACGAACTCCTATAATTCACCCCTCCACTTT,CASSRDTNSYNSPLHF